This T cell receptor beta chain was recorded in a study of cytomegalovirus exposure and HLA in healthy donors. General study points: Researchers reported that a few CMV-associated chains were confirmed in vitro as CMV antigen-specific. Investigators reported around 150 TCR beta chains as tied to cytomegalovirus.

Germline V gives CDR1 MDHEN, CDR2 SYDVKM. The V end was cut by 6 bases, the J end by 1 base, with 10 bases between. The length of the CDR3 is 13 residues. Regarding this clone: Its antigen is not known.

Separation from the approximately 690-subject first cohort characterized the roughly 130-subject validation cohort, to which the donors belonged. Repertoires were generated with immunoSEQ multiplex PCR, while TCRdb's copy carries only in-frame clones and drops some. There are about 100,000 clones in the sample; nearly 97% occur only once, and under 0.75% lies in the top ten. The origin of this receptor is a woman younger than 35 in good health and CMV-seronegative. The sample was PBMCs. The V and J genes are TRBV28 and TRBJ2-7; D remains unclear. The CDR3 sequence: CASSNGWSYEQYF. CDR3 in DNA: TGTGCCAGCAGCAACGGTTGGTCCTACGAGCAGTACTTC.